These T cell receptor beta chains were read from a single sample in a study of blood T cell repertoires in COVID-19. TCRdb keeps only in-frame clones here, not all; method: immunoSEQ multiplex PCR. The sample carries approximately 250,000 clones, approximately 86% recorded once. The sequencing sample was made of peripheral blood. The receptors originated from a man in his forties with active or convalescent COVID-19. Both conserved end residues are part of each CDR3. Fields, in order: V gene, J gene, clone size, D gene, CDR3 protein, CDR3 DNA. The D gene is left open where the match is weak. Expanded clones are given a class, and other clones once, few, many or no size at all.

TRBV27,TRBJ2-1,.,.,CASSTTQSHSEQFF,TGTGCCAGCAGTACTACCCAATCACATTCGGAGCAGTTCTTC
TRBV5-1,TRBJ2-3,.,.,CASSSRISTDTQYF,TGCGCCAGCAGCTCGAGGATTAGCACAGATACGCAGTATTTT
TRBV6-5,TRBJ1-4,.,.,CASSRTGEGLFF,TGTGCCAGCAGTCGGACGGGAGAAGGACTGTTTTTT
TRBV28,TRBJ1-2,.,.,CASSLTENYGYTF,TGTGCCAGCAGCCTGACAGAGAACTATGGCTACACCTTC
TRBV27,TRBJ2-5,once,.,CASSPPGGEAQYF,TGTGCCAGCAGTCCCCCGGGCGGGGAGGCCCAGTACTTC
TRBV27,TRBJ2-7,.,TRBD2,CASSLWGGNEQYF,TGTGCCAGCAGTTTATGGGGGGGAAACGAGCAGTACTTC
TRBV6-1,TRBJ2-3,.,TRBD1,CASSVWDRGFTDTQYF,TGTGCCAGCAGTGTGTGGGACAGGGGATTCACAGATACGCAGTATTTT
TRBV5-4,TRBJ1-2,few,.,CASSFRGGTLGYTF,TGTGCCAGCAGCTTTCGGGGGGGAACTCTTGGCTACACCTTC
TRBV18,TRBJ1-2,.,TRBD1,CASSPGTDDYGYTF,TGTGCCAGCTCACCCGGGACAGACGACTATGGCTACACCTTC
TRBV9,TRBJ2-2,.,.,CASSPNPASTGELFF,TGTGCCAGCAGCCCAAATCCAGCGAGCACCGGGGAGCTGTTTTTT
TRBV6-5,TRBJ1-5,.,TRBD1,CASSLQGYEGQPQHF,TGTGCCAGCAGCCTACAGGGGTATGAGGGTCAGCCCCAGCATTTT
TRBV3-1/TRBV3-2,TRBJ2-1,.,TRBD2,CASSKLAGFSEQFF,TGTGCCAGCAGCAAACTAGCGGGATTCAGTGAGCAGTTCTTC
TRBV5-1,TRBJ1-5,.,.,CASSPAGEGDQPQHF,TGCGCCAGCAGCCCTGCGGGGGAAGGTGACCAGCCCCAGCATTTT
TRBV27,TRBJ1-1,.,TRBD1,CASSPRDRYTEAFF,TGTGCCAGCAGCCCCCGGGACAGGTACACTGAAGCTTTCTTT
TRBV28,TRBJ1-2,.,TRBD1,CASSSPTMVTGEYGYTF,TGTGCCAGCAGTTCTCCCACCATGGTGACAGGGGAGTATGGCTACACCTTC
TRBV27,TRBJ2-1,.,TRBD2,CASNQRTSGSGDEQFF,TGTGCCAGCAACCAGAGGACTAGCGGGAGTGGGGATGAGCAGTTCTTC
TRBV5-1,TRBJ2-1,.,TRBD2,CASSLERGGEQFF,TGCGCCAGCAGCTTGGAGCGGGGAGGCGAGCAGTTCTTC
TRBV14,TRBJ1-1,.,.,CASSRLPAVNTEAFF,TGTGCCAGCAGCCGCCTTCCCGCGGTGAACACTGAAGCTTTCTTT
TRBV4-2,TRBJ2-5,.,.,CASSQDTYLETQYF,TGTGCCAGCAGCCAAGACACCTACCTAGAGACCCAGTACTTC
TRBV6-5,TRBJ2-7,few,TRBD2,CASSYASGSHEQYF,TGTGCCAGCAGTTACGCTAGCGGGAGCCACGAGCAGTACTTC
TRBV5-1,TRBJ1-2,.,.,CASRENPGEDYTF,TGCGCCAGCAGAGAGAACCCGGGAGAGGACTACACCTTC
TRBV2,TRBJ2-1,.,TRBD2,CASSAGGGPYNEQFF,TGTGCCAGCAGTGCGGGCGGGGGGCCCTACAATGAGCAGTTCTTC
TRBV27,TRBJ2-7,.,.,CATAERGSTYEQYF,TGTGCCACCGCCGAAAGGGGGTCGACCTACGAGCAGTACTTC
TRBV5-1,TRBJ2-1,.,TRBD2,CASSSSRSGTSSNEQFF,TGCGCCAGCAGCTCTTCGCGCTCCGGGACTAGCTCGAATGAGCAGTTCTTC
TRBV6-2/TRBV6-3,TRBJ1-1,.,.,CASSPPNRGGVTEAFF,TGTGCCAGCAGCCCTCCCAACCGGGGGGGCGTGACTGAAGCTTTCTTT
TRBV11-2,TRBJ2-2,.,.,CASTLEFTGELFF,TGTGCCAGCACTCTAGAGTTCACCGGGGAGCTGTTTTTT
TRBV10-2,TRBJ2-7,.,.,CASSEGGDEQYF,TGCGCCAGCAGTGAAGGCGGCGACGAGCAGTACTTC
TRBV6-5,TRBJ2-1,.,TRBD2,CASSLQAGDPPGEQFF,TGTGCCAGCAGTTTACAAGCGGGAGATCCCCCAGGGGAGCAGTTCTTC
TRBV9,TRBJ1-6,.,TRBD1,CASSRGQGNSPLHF,TGTGCCAGCAGCCGAGGACAGGGGAATTCACCCCTCCACTTT
TRBV21-1,TRBJ2-3,.,.,CASSKTAQRGASYDTQYF,TGTGCCAGCAGCAAAACCGCCCAGCGGGGGGCCTCCTACGATACGCAGTATTTT
TRBV5-4,TRBJ1-2,.,TRBD1,CASSNRDRAISQGGYTF,TGTGCCAGCAGCAACCGGGACAGGGCCATATCACAGGGTGGCTACACCTTC
TRBV30,TRBJ1-2,.,TRBD1,CACAGGYGYTF,TGTGCCTGCGCAGGGGGCTATGGCTACACCTTC
TRBV28,TRBJ2-7,.,.,CASGRVQGIDEQYF,TGTGCCAGCGGTCGGGTTCAGGGTATCGACGAGCAGTACTTC
TRBV4-2,TRBJ1-1,once,.,CASSQDSGTEAFF,TGTGCCAGCAGCCAAGACTCCGGCACTGAAGCTTTCTTT
TRBV11-2,TRBJ1-3,.,.,CASSLAPGWNTIYF,TGTGCCAGCAGCCTAGCCCCCGGGTGGAACACCATATATTTT
TRBV29-1,TRBJ1-2,.,.,CSVEGNRDNGYTF,TGCAGCGTTGAGGGGAACAGGGATAACGGCTACACCTTC
TRBV6-5,TRBJ2-7,.,TRBD1,CASSHRGSMVYEQYF,TGTGCCAGCAGCCACAGGGGGAGTATGGTGTACGAGCAGTACTTC
TRBV27,TRBJ2-7,.,TRBD1,CASSYRGGEQYF,TGTGCCAGCAGCTACAGGGGCGGCGAGCAGTACTTC
TRBV25-1,TRBJ1-5,.,.,CASSGVRPQHF,TGTGCCAGCAGTGGAGTTCGGCCCCAGCATTTT
TRBV7-9,TRBJ1-2,.,.,CASSLAEGLGPGYTF,TGTGCCAGCAGCTTAGCTGAGGGACTCGGTCCTGGCTACACCTTC
TRBV6-4,TRBJ1-2,.,TRBD1,CASSRSGGGGYTF,TGTGCCAGCAGCCGATCAGGGGGAGGTGGCTACACCTTC
TRBV5-1,TRBJ2-1,.,.,CASSFRLAYNEQFF,TGCGCCAGCAGCTTTCGGCTAGCTTACAATGAGCAGTTCTTC
TRBV7-6,TRBJ2-2,.,TRBD1,CASSLVLTGSNTGELFF,TGTGCCAGCAGCTTAGTCCTGACAGGGTCGAACACCGGGGAGCTGTTTTTT
TRBV28,TRBJ1-3,few,TRBD1,CASGGTGARNTIYF,TGTGCCAGCGGGGGAACAGGGGCGAGAAACACCATATATTTT
TRBV9,TRBJ1-1,.,.,CASSVTGNTEAFF,TGTGCCAGCAGCGTAACTGGGAACACTGAAGCTTTCTTT
TRBV5-8,TRBJ2-1,.,.,CASSSGTPYNEQFF,TGTGCCAGCAGCTCCGGGACTCCTTACAATGAGCAGTTCTTC
TRBV5-1,TRBJ2-2,once,.,CASSLLQGFQTGELFF,TGCGCCAGCAGCTTGTTACAGGGATTTCAGACCGGGGAGCTGTTTTTT
TRBV10-3,TRBJ2-3,.,.,CAIKTVDPDTQYF,TGTGCCATCAAGACAGTCGATCCAGATACGCAGTATTTT
TRBV9,TRBJ2-1,.,TRBD2,CASSVGGTSDNEQFF,TGTGCCAGCAGCGTAGGCGGGACTAGCGACAATGAGCAGTTCTTC
TRBV30,TRBJ2-1,.,TRBD2,CAWSAGLDFSEQFF,TGTGCCTGGAGTGCGGGACTAGACTTCAGTGAGCAGTTCTTC